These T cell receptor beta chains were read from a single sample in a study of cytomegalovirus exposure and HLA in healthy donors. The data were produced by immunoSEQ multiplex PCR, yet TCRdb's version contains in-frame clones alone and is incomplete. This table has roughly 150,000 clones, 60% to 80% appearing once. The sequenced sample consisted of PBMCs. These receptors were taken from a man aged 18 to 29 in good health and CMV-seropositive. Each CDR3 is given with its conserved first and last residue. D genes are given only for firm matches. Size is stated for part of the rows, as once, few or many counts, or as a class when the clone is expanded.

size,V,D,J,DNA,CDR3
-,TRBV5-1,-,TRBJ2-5,TGCGCCAGCAGCTTGGTGGTGGAGGAGACCCAGTACTTC,CASSLVVEETQYF
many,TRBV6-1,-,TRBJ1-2,TGTGCCAGCAGTGAATTGGGAGCGAGGGGCTACACCTTC,CASSELGARGYTF
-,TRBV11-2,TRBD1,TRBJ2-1,TGTGCCAGCAGCGATACTTGGACAGGGGAGCAGTTCTTC,CASSDTWTGEQFF
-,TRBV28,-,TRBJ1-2,TGTGCCAGCAGTTCCCAAGGAGGGTCCTACACCTTC,CASSSQGGSYTF
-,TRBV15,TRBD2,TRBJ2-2,TGTGCCACCAGCGGACCCAAAGAGGCGGGAGTTACCGGGGAGCTGTTTTTT,CATSGPKEAGVTGELFF
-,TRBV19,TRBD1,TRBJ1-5,TGTGCCAGTAGGGAATTCGACAGGGGGTACAATCAGCCCCAGCATTTT,CASREFDRGYNQPQHF
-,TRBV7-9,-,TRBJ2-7,TGTGCCAGCAGCGGGAAGGACAGAAACTACGAGCAGTACTTC,CASSGKDRNYEQYF
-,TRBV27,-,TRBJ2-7,TGTGCCAGCAGTTTAGGGGCAGATTCCTACGAGCAGTACTTC,CASSLGADSYEQYF
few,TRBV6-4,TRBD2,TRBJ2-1,TGTGCCAGCAGCGAGGTAGCGGGAGGGCCGAATGAGCAGTTCTTC,CASSEVAGGPNEQFF
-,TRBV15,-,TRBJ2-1,TGTGCCACCAGTAGCCCGAGCGTGGCTAGCAAGTTCTTC,CATSSPSVASKFF
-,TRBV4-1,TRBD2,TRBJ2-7,TGCGCCAGCAGCCAAGATGCTAGCGGGAGGTACGAGCAGTACTTC,CASSQDASGRYEQYF
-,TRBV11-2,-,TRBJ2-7,TGTGCCAGCAGCTCCCAGATATACACCTACGAGCAGTACTTC,CASSSQIYTYEQYF
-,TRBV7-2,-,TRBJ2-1,TGTGCCAGCAGCCCCCAGGGGTTCAACAATGAGCAGTTCTTC,CASSPQGFNNEQFF
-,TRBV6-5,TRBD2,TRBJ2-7,TGTGCCAGCACAGGGAGGGGTAGCTACGAGCAGTACTTC,CASTGRGSYEQYF
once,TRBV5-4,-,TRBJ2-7,TGTGCCAGCAGCTTGGAGAGCTACGAGCAGTACTTC,CASSLESYEQYF
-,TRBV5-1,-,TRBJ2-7,TGCGCCAGCAGGCCAGGGAATTTGAACGAGCAGTACTTC,CASRPGNLNEQYF
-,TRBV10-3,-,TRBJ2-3,TGTGCCATCAGCGGAGAACTTACAGATACGCAGTATTTT,CAISGELTDTQYF
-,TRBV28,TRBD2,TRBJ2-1,TGTGCCACCGCGGCGGGAGGTTTTGGGCTGTTCTTC,CATAAGGFGLFF
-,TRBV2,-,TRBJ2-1,TGTGCCAGCAGTCGACCAGTGAGGTTTAATGAGCAGTTCTTC,CASSRPVRFNEQFF